This T cell receptor (beta chain) was captured by sequencing in a study of early T cells in non-severe SARS-CoV-2 infection. In the study overall: The authors sequenced bulk RNA from unsorted whole blood, leaving chains unpaired.

This clonotype was seen repeatedly, ten times or more. Unique molecular identifier tags were affixed to discrete cDNA molecules. One entry per CDR3 protein, called by TCRdb with MiXCR from the 5' RACE reads. The sample shows tens of thousands of distinct CDR3 sequences, around 15% of them seen only once. Specimen: whole blood. The origin of this receptor is an adult who was a healthcare worker with PCR-confirmed SARS-CoV-2 infection or an uninfected control (not recorded which).

In DNA form, the CDR3 reads TGTGCCAGCAGCCCGGCAGGAGCGAGTCGTTTCTCCTACGAGCAGTACTTC. Amino acid sequence: CASSPAGASRFSYEQYF. The chain joins TRBV7-6 to TRBJ2-7; D remains unclear. Germline CDR1 SGHVS, CDR2 FNYEAQ. The CDR3 loop spans 17 amino acids. Trimming removed 5 bases from V and 0 bases from J, with 20 bases in between.